Reported below is one TCR beta chain. Its antigen is not identified. The sample originates from a study of shared clonotypes between healthy human individuals. Study-wide points: What naive subsets generally showed was a larger estimated richness than memory subsets showed. Rarefaction showed sorted-subset sequencing was incomplete despite large depth. Limited genetic and exposure-history diversity came from having few donors.

Germline V gene sequence: CDR1 SEHNR, CDR2 FQNEAQ (reference sequence). V trimming: 5 bases; J trimming: 7 bases; junction bases outside the gene matches: 10. The CDR3 is made up of 14 amino acids. For each subset, genomic DNA was distributed in equal portions over several immunoSEQ plates. TCRdb's table, derived via immunoSEQ multiplex PCR, lists solely in-frame clones and lacks some. The sample gives roughly 2,500,000 clones, over 85% of which show up once; 0.36% is in the top ten. Sequences were obtained from naive CD4+ T cells from PBMCs. Subset in this sample: CD45RA+ positively selected. The clonotype comes from a man between 18 and 29 years old in good health. Some clones in this sample may be carry-over from other donors' samples. The genes are TRBV7-9 and TRBJ2-7; TRBD1 aligns across 8 bases. Here the CDR3 DNA reads TGTGCCAGCAGCAGTCGAGGCAGGGGGCAGGAGCAGTACTTC. Protein sequence: CASSSRGRGQEQYF.